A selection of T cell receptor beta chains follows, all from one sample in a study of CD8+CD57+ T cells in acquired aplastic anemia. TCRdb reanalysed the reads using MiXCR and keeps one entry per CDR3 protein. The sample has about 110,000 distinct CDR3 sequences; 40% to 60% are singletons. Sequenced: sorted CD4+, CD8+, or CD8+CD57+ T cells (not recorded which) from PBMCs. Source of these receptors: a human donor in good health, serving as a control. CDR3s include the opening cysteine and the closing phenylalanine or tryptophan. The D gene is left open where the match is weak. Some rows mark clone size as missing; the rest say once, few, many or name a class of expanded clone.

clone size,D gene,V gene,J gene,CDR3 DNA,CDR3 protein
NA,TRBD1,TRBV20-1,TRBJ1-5,TGCAGTGCTAGTGGGGACAGAGCCAATCAGCCCCAGCATTTT,CSASGDRANQPQHF
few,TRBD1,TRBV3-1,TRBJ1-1,TGTGCCAGCCTCTGGACAGGGCCGGAGGGCACTGAAGCTTTCTTT,CASLWTGPEGTEAFF
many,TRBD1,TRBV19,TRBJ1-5,TGTGCCAGTAGTACAACAGGGGGTTCTTTGGAGCCCCAGCATTTT,CASSTTGGSLEPQHF
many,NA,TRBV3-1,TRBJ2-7,TGTGCCAGCAGCCAAGGGTACTACGAGCAGTACTTC,CASSQGYYEQYF
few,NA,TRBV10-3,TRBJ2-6,TGTGCCATCAGTGGGTTACAGAGCTCTGGGGCCAACGTCCTGACTTTC,CAISGLQSSGANVLTF
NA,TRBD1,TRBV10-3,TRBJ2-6,TGTGCCATCAGACAGGGGGCTGGGGCCAACGTCCTGACTTTC,CAIRQGAGANVLTF
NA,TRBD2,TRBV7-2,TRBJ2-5,TGTGCCAGCAGCCAGGGACTAGCGGGGGGGTTTGAGACCCAGTACTTC,CASSQGLAGGFETQYF
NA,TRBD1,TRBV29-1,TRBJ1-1,TGCAGCGGCGCTGGACAGGCGAACACTGAAGCTTTCTTT,CSGAGQANTEAFF
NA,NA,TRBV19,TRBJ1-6,TGTGCCAGTAGCATCAGGGAGGGGAGTTCACCCCTCCACTTT,CASSIREGSSPLHF
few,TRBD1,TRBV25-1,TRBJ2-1,TGTGCCAGCAGTGCCAACTCCGACAGGGGGATCTACAATGAGCAGTTCTTC,CASSANSDRGIYNEQFF
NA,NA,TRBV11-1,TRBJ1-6,TGTGCCAGCAGCTCACCTTTGGAGGGGGGTAATTCACCCCTCCACTTT,CASSSPLEGGNSPLHF
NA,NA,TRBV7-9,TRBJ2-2,TGTGCCAGCAGCCCCGGGACAGGGGAGCTGTTTTTT,CASSPGTGELFF
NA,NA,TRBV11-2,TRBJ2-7,TGTGCCAGCAGGTTAAGCCCCCGGGGGAACTACGAGCAGTACTTC,CASRLSPRGNYEQYF
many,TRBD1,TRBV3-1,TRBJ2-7,TGTGCCAGCAGCCCCCGACAGGGGGTCGACGAGCAGTACTTC,CASSPRQGVDEQYF
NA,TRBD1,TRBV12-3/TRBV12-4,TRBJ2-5,TGTGCCAGCAGCTGGTATAGGGGACAGCTCCAAGAGACCCAGTACTTC,CASSWYRGQLQETQYF
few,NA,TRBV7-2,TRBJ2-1,TGTGCCAGCAGCTCGCAACAGGGTAATGAGCAGTTCTTC,CASSSQQGNEQFF
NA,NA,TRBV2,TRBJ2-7,TGTGCCAGCGGGCTGACCGGGACATTACTCCACGAGCAGTACTTC,CASGLTGTLLHEQYF
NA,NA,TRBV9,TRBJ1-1,TGTGCCAGCAGCGCGACAGCGAACACTGAAGCTTTCTTT,CASSATANTEAFF
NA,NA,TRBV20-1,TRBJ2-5,TGCAGTGCTAGACCCGGGGGACCCCAAGAGACCCAGTACTTC,CSARPGGPQETQYF
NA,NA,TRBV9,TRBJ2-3,TGTGCCAGCTGCTCGCAGTATTTT,CASCSQYF
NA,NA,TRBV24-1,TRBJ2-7,TGTGCCACCAGTGCCGGCCAGGGGAACGACGAGCAGTACTTC,CATSAGQGNDEQYF
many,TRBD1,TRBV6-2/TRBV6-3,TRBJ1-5,TGTGCCAGCAGTTACTGGACAGGCCAAGAGAATCAGCCCCAGCATTTT,CASSYWTGQENQPQHF
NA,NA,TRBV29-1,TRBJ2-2,TGCAGCGTTTACCAAACAGGGGAGCTGTTTTTT,CSVYQTGELFF
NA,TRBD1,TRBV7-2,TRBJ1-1,TGTGCCAGCAGCGCCGGGACAGGGGCAAACACTGAAGCTTTCTTT,CASSAGTGANTEAFF
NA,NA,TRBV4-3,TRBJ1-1,TGCGCCAGCAGCCAAGATTCAATATCGGGTAACACTGAAGCTTTCTTT,CASSQDSISGNTEAFF
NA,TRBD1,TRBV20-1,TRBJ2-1,TGCAGTGCTAGCAGCGGGACAGGGGGATTCAATGAGCAGTTCTTC,CSASSGTGGFNEQFF
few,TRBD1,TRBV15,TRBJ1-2,TGTGCCACCAGCAGAGACAGACAGGGGGCGAATGGCTACACCTTC,CATSRDRQGANGYTF
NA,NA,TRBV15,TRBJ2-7,TGTGCCACCAGCAGAGATATCCCGTACGAGCAGTACTTC,CATSRDIPYEQYF
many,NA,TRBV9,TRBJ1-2,TGTGCCAGCAGCGTAGGGAGGGGAGCTAACTATGGCTACACCTTC,CASSVGRGANYGYTF
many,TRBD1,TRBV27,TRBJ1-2,TGTGCCAGCAGTACCTTCGGGACAGGTAGTTATGGCTACACCTTC,CASSTFGTGSYGYTF
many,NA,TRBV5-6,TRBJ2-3,TGTGCCAGCAGCTTGGAGTTTAGGTGGGGAGATACGCAGTATTTT,CASSLEFRWGDTQYF
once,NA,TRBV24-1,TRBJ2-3,TGTGCCACCAGTGGGGCGCAGGGGAATTCAGATACGCAGTATTTT,CATSGAQGNSDTQYF
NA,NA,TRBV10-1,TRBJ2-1,TGCGCCAGCAGTGAGTCGACGGGAGTGCAGTTCTTC,CASSESTGVQFF
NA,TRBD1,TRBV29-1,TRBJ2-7,TGCAGCGCTGCTCGGACAGGCGCGACCTACGAGCAGTACTTC,CSAARTGATYEQYF
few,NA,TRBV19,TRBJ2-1,TGTGCCAGTAGGAGCTCCTACAATGAGCAGTTCTTC,CASRSSYNEQFF
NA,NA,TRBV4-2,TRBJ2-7,TGTGCCAGCAGCCTTCGGGACTCCTACGAGCAGTACTTC,CASSLRDSYEQYF
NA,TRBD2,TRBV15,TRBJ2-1,TGTGCCACCAGCATACTAGCGGCCTACAATGAGCAGTTCTTC,CATSILAAYNEQFF
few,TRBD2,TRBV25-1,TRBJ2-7,TGTGCCAGCAGCTGTACAGGGGTTGTTGCCAATTTGACTAGCGGGTGTCTCGTTACCTACGAGCAGTACTTC,CASSCTGVVANLTSGCLVTYEQYF
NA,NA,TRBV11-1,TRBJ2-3,TGTGCCAGCAGTGGAGGAGAAGGGTATAGCACAGATACGCAGTATTTT,CASSGGEGYSTDTQYF